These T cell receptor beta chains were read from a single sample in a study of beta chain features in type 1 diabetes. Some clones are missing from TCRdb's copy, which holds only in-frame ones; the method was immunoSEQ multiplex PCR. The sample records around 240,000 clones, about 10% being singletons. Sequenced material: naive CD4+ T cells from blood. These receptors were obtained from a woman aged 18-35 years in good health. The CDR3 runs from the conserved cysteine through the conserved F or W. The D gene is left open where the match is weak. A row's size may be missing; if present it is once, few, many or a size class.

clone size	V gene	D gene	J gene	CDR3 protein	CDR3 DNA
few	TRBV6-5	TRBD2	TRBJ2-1	CASSQLGRRVNEQFF	TGTGCCAGCAGTCAACTCGGGAGGCGGGTCAATGAGCAGTTCTTC
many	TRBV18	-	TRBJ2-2	CASSPAGLGHVLFF	TGTGCCAGCTCACCAGCGGGCCTCGGGCACGTGCTGTTTTTT
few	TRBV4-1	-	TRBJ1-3	CASSLQFSGNSGNTIYF	TGCGCCAGCAGCCTACAGTTCAGTGGTAACTCTGGAAACACCATATATTTT
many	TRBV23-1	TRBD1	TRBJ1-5	CASSRAGTGHNQPQHF	TGCGCCAGCAGTCGAGCGGGGACAGGGCATAATCAGCCCCAGCATTTT
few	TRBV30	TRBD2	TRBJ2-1	CAWSKGGGVDYNEQFF	TGTGCCTGGAGTAAAGGCGGGGGGGTAGACTACAATGAGCAGTTCTTC
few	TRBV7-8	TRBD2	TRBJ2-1	CASSPHQPAGGFITDEQFF	TGTGCCAGCAGCCCACACCAACCAGCGGGAGGGTTCATTACGGATGAGCAGTTCTTC
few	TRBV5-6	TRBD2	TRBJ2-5	CASGLAGAGETQYF	TGTGCCAGCGGACTAGCGGGAGCTGGAGAGACCCAGTACTTC
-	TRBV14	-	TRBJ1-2	CASSQGTRVSGYTF	TGTGCCAGCAGCCAGGGTACCAGGGTATCTGGCTACACCTTC
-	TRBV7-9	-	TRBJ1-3	CASSPPVGSATGNTIYF	TGTGCCAGCAGCCCCCCGGTGGGCAGTGCAACTGGAAACACCATATATTTT
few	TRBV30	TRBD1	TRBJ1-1	CAWSVNDREGFF	TGTGCCTGGAGTGTAAACGACAGGGAAGGTTTCTTT